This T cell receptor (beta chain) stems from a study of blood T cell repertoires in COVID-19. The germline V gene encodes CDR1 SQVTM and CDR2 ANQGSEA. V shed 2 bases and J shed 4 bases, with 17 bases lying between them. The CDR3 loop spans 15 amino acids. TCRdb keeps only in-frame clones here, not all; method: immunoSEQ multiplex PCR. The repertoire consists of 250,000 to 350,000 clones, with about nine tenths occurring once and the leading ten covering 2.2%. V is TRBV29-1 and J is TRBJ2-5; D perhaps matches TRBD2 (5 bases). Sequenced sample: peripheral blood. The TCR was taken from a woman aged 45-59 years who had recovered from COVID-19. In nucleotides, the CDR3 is TGCAGCGTTGAACTAGGAGGAAGGCGGAGAGAGACCCAGTACTTC. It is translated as CSVELGGRRRETQYF.